This T cell receptor beta chain was profiled in a study of T cell clusters in autoimmune cytopenias (dated by TCRdb to the late 2010s). Some background on the complete study: Among healthy donor controls, the mean age was roughly 56 years, the median age was roughly 58 years, and about 55% of the 43 were female. The comparison group for autoimmune hepatitis repertoires was some 24 healthy donors matched for age and sex. The study was designed to test whether a disease-specific immune repertoire signature usable as a blood-based biomarker is carried by autoimmune cytopenia patients. Alongside healthy, CLL and autoimmune hepatitis controls, autoimmune cytopenia patients had their peripheral blood TRB and IGH repertoires sequenced at active disease and again during treatment follow-up. The median TRB sequencing depth was 50,000 to 60,000 reads per sample, and the median number of distinct TRB clonotypes was around 2,500 per sample. For primary cytopenia, 25 to 30 age-matched healthy donors were used as controls, and for secondary cytopenia, over 11 age-matched CLL patients were used as controls. Overall study results and their limits: Healthy donors had almost three times as many exclusive TRB clusters as active autoimmune hepatitis patients, a finding consistent with an autoimmunity-wide signature. The cluster-lack signature was not observed for secondary cytopenia versus CLL, as the signature was apparently masked by the dominant lymphoma-associated repertoire. A lack of physiological T cell clusters in primary autoimmune cytopenia patients was suggested by GLIPH, as 51 clusters were found to be exclusive to healthy donors versus 15 to 20 exclusive to patients. The T cell clusters were only ever defined in silico, so experimental validation of their functional role was still needed. TRB repertoire shifts, with less even repertoires in secondary cytopenia and CLL, mostly reflected lymphoma bias rather than autoimmunity.

Details on this clonotype: The specificity of this receptor is unknown.

Including cysteine and phenylalanine, the CDR3 has 18 amino acids. The protein alone is recorded here. Taken from the germline V gene, the CDR1 and CDR2 loops are SGHRS and YFSETQ. For each sample, TRB amplification used roughly 250 ng of peripheral blood genomic DNA, equal to some 37,000 genome equivalents. Multiplex PCR with a touch-down protocol amplified TRB rearrangements, with the TRB-A and TRB-B primer pools combined in a single tube. Illumina adapters and sample indices were added to the amplicons through two consecutive PCR reactions using Phusion HS II polymerase. Amplicons were gel-purified with the NucleoSpin Gel and PCR Clean-up kit, then quantified by Qubit and quality-checked on an Agilent 2100 Bioanalyzer. Sequencing of the libraries was done on an Illumina MiSeq with 600-cycle, single-indexed, paired-end runs. The paper's processing steps were these. MiXCR version 2.1.12 with the default MiXCR reference library was used to align and assemble TRB reads. A clone was defined by each unique CDR3 nucleotide sequence, and analysis was restricted to productive sequences with at least two reads. To assess repertoire diversity, an R script computed alpha-parameterized diversity profiles (alpha 0 to 5), which included the Shannon (alpha 1) and Simpson (alpha 2) indices. Combinatorial TRB VJ usage was computed with the tcR package and compared between cohorts by principal component analysis with ade4. GLIPH clustering of TCRbeta CDR3s was carried out on cohort pairs matched by age and read depth, and cluster frequencies were compared by Wilcoxon test. The reads underwent TCRdb reprocessing, giving one record for each CDR3 protein sequence and no DNA. V and J calls and clone size were set by TCRdb, not the authors. This sample's table carries several thousand distinct CDR3 sequences. Roughly 8.2% of the sample rests with the top ten.

The sample also formed part of further work on T cell repertoires in aging, cancer and after chemotherapy. The second study also describes: The donors fell into six age groups ranging from 30 or younger to 70 or older, and each group had at least three individuals. TCR repertoires from healthy donor controls were recorded over periods of several months to years and showed clear clonal overlap between repeated samplings. Approximately 10 million TCR reads were contained in the full dataset. Untreated patients with hematological or solid cancers showed significantly lower blood TCR diversity and higher clonality than age-matched healthy donors. In healthy donors, the drop in TCR diversity with age came mainly from a loss of richness, whereas in cancer patients a loss of evenness also played a part. In both cancer cohorts, the median generation probability rose over the chemotherapy interval, which suggests that the repertoire was reconstituted through rebound thymic output. The authors noted that the repertoire data do not allow conclusions about immunological memory after chemotherapy. To examine immunoaging and T cell reconstitution after chemotherapy, the study profiled TCR beta repertoires in peripheral blood from healthy donors and cancer patients. A cohort of 218 cancer patients (about 93 with hematological and 124 with solid cancers) was assembled, and 95 to 100 healthy donors were included as a reference group. Processing of the TRB sequences was carried out with MiXCR versions 2.12 and 3.0.5. The repertoire metrics were Shannon diversity, evenness, clonality (defined as one minus evenness), and alpha-parameterized diversity profiles covering alpha 0 to 5. The IGoR algorithm was used to calculate generation probabilities for clones in the paired samples taken before and after chemotherapy.

This chain is built from TRBV5-1 and TRBJ2-6. The sample was peripheral blood. The source is a human donor in good health. The CDR3 protein is CASSLGQMLSSGANVLTF.